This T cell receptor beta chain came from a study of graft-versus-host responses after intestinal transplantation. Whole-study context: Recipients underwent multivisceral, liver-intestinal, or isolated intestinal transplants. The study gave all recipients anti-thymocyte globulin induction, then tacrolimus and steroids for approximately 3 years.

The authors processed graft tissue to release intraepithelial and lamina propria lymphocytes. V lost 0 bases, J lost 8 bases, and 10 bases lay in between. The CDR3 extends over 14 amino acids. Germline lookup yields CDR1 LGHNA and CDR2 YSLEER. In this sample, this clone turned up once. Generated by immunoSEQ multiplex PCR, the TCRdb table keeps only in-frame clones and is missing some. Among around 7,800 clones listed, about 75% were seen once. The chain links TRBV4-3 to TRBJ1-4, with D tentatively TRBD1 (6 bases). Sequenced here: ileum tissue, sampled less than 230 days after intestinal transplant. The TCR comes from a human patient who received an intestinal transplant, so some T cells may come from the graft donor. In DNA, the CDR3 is TGCGCCAGCAGCCAAGAAAGGGGGTGGGAAAAACTGTTTTTT. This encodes CASSQERGWEKLFF.